A single sample is the source of the 5 T cell receptor beta chains below, sequenced in a study of identical twins. TCRdb used MiXCR to reprocess the 5' RACE reads, holding one entry per CDR3 protein. The sample comprises over 200,000 distinct CDR3 sequences, roughly a tenth of which are singletons, and about 9.1% rests with the top ten. Sequencing used memory T cells sorted from blood. These receptors all come from a man aged 50 to 60 in good health.

This clonotype was seen more than once but under ten times. V and J are TRBV12-3 or TRBV12-4 and TRBJ1-1, with a possible D match to TRBD1 (5 bases). Deletions cut 2 bases from V and 7 bases from J, with 23 bases between. The CDR3 has 17 residues. Written as DNA, the CDR3 is TGTGCCAGCAGTTTAAGACCCCAACGGGGGGGATTAGGTGAAGCTTTCTTT. It translates to CASSLRPQRGGLGEAFF.

This clonotype was seen a few times. The chain uses TRBV7-2 and TRBJ1-4, with D tentatively TRBD1 (6 bases). This CDR3 is 12 amino acids long. Trimming took 8 bases from V and 11 from J, leaving 15 bases between them. Germline V gives CDR1 SGHTA, CDR2 FQGNSA. The chain's CDR3 is CASGGRGGKLFF. As DNA, the CDR3 is TGTGCCAGCGGCGGCAGGGGAGGTAAACTGTTTTTT.

In its sample, this clonotype was seen a few times. The V and J genes are TRBV20-1 and TRBJ2-3, with TRBD2 as a possible D gene (5 bases). V dropped 4 bases and J dropped 2 bases, with 13 bases sitting between them. Germline V gene lookup returns CDR1 DFQATT and CDR2 SNEGSKA (reference sequence). The CDR3 is 14 residues long. Here the CDR3 DNA reads TGCAGTGCTACCAGAGGGCTCGCCACAGATACGCAGTATTTT. Translated: CSATRGLATDTQYF.

The chain employs TRBV6-1 and TRBJ2-1; 12 nucleotides line up with TRBD1. This CDR3 is 15 amino acids long. Trimming removed 5 bases from V and 9 bases from J; junction bases left unmatched: 8. Germline V gives CDR1 MNHNS, CDR2 SASEGT. CDR3 sequence (DNA): TGTGCCAGCAGTAGCCGGGACAGGGGGCTTCGTGAGCAGTTCTTC. This encodes CASSSRDRGLREQFF.

This clonotype was observed many times. The chain combines TRBV7-9 with TRBJ2-3; 8 bases line up with TRBD2. The CDR3 extends over 15 amino acids. V was pared by 5 bases and J by 5 bases, with 9 bases of the junction left unmatched. Germline CDR1 reads SEHNR; CDR2 reads FQNEAQ (reference sequence). CDR3 in DNA: TGTGCCAGCAGCCTTATGTCCGGGGGGGGAGATACGCAGTATTTT. As protein: CASSLMSGGGDTQYF.